Reported below is one T cell receptor beta chain. This specimen comes from a study of blood T cell repertoires in COVID-19. Study at large: The United States, Italy and Spain provided the acute and convalescent COVID-19 samples. T cells, B-cell-depleted T cells, or PBMCs provided the cDNA or gDNA that served as material.

Per the authors' pipeline: It was from reference gene primer amplification that nucleated cell counts were estimated. Sequenced by immunoSEQ multiplex PCR; TCRdb stores in-frame clones only, minus some. V and J calls and clone size follow that table, whereas D and trimming were derived from the DNA. The table has about 40,000 clones, about 86% seen once; the top ten hold around a fifth. The CDR3 consists of 15 residues. The junction had 11 bases not matched to a gene; V was cut back by 3 bases and J by 5 bases. The V gene's germline CDR1 is GTSNPN and CDR2 SVGIG (reference sequence). The TCR was taken from a man aged 45-65 years in a cohort sampled during active COVID-19. Sequenced sample: peripheral blood. The J gene is TRBJ1-2, the V gene TRBV30; 8 bases are a match to TRBD1. The CDR3 sequence: CAWSLLTGVDYGYTF. CDR3 bases: TGTGCCTGGAGCTTGCTGACAGGGGTGGATTATGGCTACACCTTC.